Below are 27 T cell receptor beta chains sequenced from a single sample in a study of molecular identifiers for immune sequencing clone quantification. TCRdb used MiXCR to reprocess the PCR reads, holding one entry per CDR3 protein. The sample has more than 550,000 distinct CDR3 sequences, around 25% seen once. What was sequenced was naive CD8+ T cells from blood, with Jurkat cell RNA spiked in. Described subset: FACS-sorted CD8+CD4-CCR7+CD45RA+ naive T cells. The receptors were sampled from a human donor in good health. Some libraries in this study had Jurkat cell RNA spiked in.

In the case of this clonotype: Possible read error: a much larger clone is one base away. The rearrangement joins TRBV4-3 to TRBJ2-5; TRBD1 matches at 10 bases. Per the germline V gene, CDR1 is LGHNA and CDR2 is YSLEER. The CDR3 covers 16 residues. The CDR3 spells CARSQGVGTGAETQYF. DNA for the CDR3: TGCGCCCGCAGCCAAGGGGTAGGGACAGGGGCCGAGACCCAGTACTTC.

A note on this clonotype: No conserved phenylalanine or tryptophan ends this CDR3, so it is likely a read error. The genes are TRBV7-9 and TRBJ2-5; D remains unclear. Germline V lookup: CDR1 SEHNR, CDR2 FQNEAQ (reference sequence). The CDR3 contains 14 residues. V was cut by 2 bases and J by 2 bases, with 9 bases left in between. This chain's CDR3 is CASSLWADQETQYL. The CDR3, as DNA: TGTGCCAGCAGCTTATGGGCAGATCAAGAGACCCAGTACCTC.

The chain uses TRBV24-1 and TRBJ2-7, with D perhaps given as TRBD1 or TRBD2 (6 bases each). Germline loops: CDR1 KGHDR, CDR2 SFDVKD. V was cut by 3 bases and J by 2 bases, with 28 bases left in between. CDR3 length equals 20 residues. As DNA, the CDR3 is TGTGCCACCAGTGATAACAGGGCATCCACGGGGAGCGGGCAACCCTACGAGCAGTACTTC. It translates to CATSDNRASTGSGQPYEQYF.

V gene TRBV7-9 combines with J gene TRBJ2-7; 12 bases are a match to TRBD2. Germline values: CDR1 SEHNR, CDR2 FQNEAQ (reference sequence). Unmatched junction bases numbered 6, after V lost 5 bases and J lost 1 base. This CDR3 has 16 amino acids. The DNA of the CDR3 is TGTGCCAGCAGCACATACGGACTAGCGGGGTCCTACGAGCAGTACTTC. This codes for CASSTYGLAGSYEQYF.

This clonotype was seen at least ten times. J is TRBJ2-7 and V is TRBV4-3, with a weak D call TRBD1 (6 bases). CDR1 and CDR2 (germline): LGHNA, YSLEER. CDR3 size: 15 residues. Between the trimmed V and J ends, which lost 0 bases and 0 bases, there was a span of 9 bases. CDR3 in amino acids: CASSQEDRNSYEQYF. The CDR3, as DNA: TGCGCCAGCAGCCAAGAGGACAGAAACTCCTACGAGCAGTACTTC.

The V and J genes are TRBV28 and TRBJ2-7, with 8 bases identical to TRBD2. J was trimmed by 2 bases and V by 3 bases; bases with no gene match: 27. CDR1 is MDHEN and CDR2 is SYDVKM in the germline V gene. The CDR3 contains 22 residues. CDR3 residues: CASSLGLHESGSSGRGPYEQYF. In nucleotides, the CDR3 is TGTGCCAGCAGTTTGGGGCTCCACGAGAGCGGGAGCAGCGGACGGGGCCCCTACGAGCAGTACTTC.

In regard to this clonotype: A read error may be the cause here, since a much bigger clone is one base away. CDR3 region: CSARRGQGPYEQYF. CDR3 DNA: TGCAGTGCTAGGAGGGGACAGGGCCCCTACGAGCAGTACTTC. This sequence joins TRBV20-1 and TRBJ2-7, with 9 bases identical to TRBD1. With V trimmed by 3 bases and J by 2 bases, 5 bases remained unmatched. The CDR3 is 14 residues long. CDR1 and CDR2 from the germline V gene are DFQATT and SNEGSKA (reference sequence).

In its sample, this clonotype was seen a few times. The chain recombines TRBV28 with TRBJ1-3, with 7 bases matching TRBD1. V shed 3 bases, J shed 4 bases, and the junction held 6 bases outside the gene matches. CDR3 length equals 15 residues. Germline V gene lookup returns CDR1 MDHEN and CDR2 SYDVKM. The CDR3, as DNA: TGTGCCAGCAGTTTTTACAGGGGAGCCGGAAACACCATATATTTT. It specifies CASSFYRGAGNTIYF.

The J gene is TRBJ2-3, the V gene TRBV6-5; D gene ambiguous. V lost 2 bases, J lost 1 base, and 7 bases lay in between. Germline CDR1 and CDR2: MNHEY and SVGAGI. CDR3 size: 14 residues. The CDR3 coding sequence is TGTGCCAGCAGTTACATGGCGGGCACAGATACGCAGTATTTT. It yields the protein CASSYMAGTDTQYF.

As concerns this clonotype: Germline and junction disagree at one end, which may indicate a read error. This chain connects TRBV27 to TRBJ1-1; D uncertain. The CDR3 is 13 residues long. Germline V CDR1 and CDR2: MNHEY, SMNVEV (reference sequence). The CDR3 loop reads CVSRSGVRTEAFF. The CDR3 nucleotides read TGTGTCAGCAGATCTGGAGTACGCACTGAAGCTTTCTTT.

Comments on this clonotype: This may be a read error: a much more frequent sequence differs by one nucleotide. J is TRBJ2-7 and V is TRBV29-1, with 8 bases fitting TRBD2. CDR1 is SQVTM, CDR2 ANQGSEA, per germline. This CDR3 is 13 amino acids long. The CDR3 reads CSVEDGRAYELYF. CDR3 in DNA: TGCAGCGTTGAAGACGGGAGGGCCTACGAGCTGTACTTC.

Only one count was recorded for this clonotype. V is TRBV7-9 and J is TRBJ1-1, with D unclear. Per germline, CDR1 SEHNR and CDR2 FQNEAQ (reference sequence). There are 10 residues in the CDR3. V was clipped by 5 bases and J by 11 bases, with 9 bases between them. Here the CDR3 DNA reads TGTGCCAGCAGCCTCCGTGAGGCTTTCTTT. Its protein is CASSLREAFF.

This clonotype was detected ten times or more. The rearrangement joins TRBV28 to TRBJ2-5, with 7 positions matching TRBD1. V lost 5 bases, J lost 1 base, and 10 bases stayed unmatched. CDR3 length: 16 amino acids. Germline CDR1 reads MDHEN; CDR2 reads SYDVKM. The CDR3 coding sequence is TGTGCCAGCAGTCGATACCTTGGGACAGTCCAAGAGACCCAGTACTTC. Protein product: CASSRYLGTVQETQYF.

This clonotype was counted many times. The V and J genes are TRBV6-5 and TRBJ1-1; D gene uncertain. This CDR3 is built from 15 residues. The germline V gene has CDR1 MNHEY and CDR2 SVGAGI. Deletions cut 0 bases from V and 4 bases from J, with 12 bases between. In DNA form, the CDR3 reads TGTGCCAGCAGTTACTCGAAGAGCAGGCGCACTGAAGCTTTCTTT. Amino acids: CASSYSKSRRTEAFF.

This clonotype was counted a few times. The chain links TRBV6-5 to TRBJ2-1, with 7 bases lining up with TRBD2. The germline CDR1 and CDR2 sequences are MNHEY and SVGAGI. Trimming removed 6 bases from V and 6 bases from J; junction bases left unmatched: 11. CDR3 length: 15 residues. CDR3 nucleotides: TGTGCCAGCAGCCGTACTAGCGTCCCCAGCAATGAGCAGTTCTTC. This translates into CASSRTSVPSNEQFF.

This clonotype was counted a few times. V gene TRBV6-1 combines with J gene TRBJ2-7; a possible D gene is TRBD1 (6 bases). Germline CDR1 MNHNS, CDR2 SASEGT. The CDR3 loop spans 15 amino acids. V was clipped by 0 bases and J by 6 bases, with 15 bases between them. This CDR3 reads CASSEAAQGSFEQYF. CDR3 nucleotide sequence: TGTGCCAGCAGTGAAGCCGCGCAGGGGTCTTTCGAGCAGTACTTC.

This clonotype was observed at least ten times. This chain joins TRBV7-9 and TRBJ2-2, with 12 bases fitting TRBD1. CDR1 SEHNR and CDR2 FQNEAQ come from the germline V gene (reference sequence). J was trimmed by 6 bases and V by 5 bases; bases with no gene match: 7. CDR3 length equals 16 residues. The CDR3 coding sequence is TGTGCCAGCAGCCATCCGGGACAGGGGGCAGCCGGGGAGCTGTTTTTT. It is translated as CASSHPGQGAAGELFF.

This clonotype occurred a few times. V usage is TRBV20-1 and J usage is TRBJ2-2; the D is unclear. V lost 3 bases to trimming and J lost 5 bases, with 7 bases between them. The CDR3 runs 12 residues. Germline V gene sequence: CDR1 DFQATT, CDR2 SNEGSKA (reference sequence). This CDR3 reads CSASFGTGELFF. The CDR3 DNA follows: TGCAGTGCTAGTTTCGGTACCGGGGAGCTGTTTTTT.

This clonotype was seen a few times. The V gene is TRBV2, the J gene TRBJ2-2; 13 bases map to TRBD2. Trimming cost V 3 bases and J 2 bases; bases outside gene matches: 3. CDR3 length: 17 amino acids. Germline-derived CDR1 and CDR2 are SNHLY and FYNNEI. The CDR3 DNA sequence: TGTGCCAGCAGTGACGGGACTAGCGGGATAAACACCGGGGAGCTGTTTTTT. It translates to CASSDGTSGINTGELFF.

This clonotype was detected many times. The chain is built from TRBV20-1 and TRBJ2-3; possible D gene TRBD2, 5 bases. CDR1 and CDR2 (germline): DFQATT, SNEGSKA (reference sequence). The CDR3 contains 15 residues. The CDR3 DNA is TGCAGCGTTGATTTAACGGGATCCCTCACAGATACGCAGTATTTT. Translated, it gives CSVDLTGSLTDTQYF.

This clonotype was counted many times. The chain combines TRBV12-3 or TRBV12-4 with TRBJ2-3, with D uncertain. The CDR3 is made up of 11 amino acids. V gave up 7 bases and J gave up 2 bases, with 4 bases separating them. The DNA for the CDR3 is TGTGCCAGCACCCTCACAGATACGCAGTATTTT. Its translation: CASTLTDTQYF.

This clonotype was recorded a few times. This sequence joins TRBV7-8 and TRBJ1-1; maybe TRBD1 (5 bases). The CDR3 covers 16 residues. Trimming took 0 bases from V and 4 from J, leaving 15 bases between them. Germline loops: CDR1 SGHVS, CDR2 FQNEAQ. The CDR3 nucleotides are TGTGCCAGCAGCTTAGCAGTGTACGGGGCTTCCACTGAAGCTTTCTTT. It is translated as CASSLAVYGASTEAFF.

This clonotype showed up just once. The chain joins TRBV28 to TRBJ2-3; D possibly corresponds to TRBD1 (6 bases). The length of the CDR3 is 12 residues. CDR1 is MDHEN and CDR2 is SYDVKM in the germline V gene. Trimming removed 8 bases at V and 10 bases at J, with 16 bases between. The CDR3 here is CASGPDSLAQYF. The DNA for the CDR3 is TGTGCCAGCGGCCCGGACAGCTTGGCGCAGTATTTT.

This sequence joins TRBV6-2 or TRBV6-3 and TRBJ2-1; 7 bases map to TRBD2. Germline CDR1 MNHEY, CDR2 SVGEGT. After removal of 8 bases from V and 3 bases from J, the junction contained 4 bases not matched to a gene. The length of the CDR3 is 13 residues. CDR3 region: CASGGGDYNEQFF. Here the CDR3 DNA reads TGTGCCAGCGGCGGGGGAGACTACAATGAGCAGTTCTTC.

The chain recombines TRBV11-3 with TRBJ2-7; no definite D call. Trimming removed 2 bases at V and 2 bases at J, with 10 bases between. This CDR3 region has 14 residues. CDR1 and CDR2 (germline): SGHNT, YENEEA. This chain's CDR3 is CASSLSNKPYEQYF. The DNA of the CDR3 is TGTGCCAGCAGCTTATCAAACAAACCCTACGAGCAGTACTTC.

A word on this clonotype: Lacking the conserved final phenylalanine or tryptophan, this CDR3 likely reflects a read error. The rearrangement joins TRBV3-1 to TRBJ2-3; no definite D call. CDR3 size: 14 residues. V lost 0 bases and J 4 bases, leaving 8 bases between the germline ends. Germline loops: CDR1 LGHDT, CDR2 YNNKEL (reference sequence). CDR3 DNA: TGTGCCAGCAGCCAAGATCCGGTGGCAGATACGCAGTATTCT. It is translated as CASSQDPVADTQYS.

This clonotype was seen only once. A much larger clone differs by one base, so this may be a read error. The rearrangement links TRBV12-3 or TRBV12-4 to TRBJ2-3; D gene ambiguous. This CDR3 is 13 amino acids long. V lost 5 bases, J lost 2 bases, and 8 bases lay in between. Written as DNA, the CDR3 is TGTGCCAGCAGTCCCGTGGTCACAGATACGCAGTATTTT. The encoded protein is CASSPVVTDTQYF.